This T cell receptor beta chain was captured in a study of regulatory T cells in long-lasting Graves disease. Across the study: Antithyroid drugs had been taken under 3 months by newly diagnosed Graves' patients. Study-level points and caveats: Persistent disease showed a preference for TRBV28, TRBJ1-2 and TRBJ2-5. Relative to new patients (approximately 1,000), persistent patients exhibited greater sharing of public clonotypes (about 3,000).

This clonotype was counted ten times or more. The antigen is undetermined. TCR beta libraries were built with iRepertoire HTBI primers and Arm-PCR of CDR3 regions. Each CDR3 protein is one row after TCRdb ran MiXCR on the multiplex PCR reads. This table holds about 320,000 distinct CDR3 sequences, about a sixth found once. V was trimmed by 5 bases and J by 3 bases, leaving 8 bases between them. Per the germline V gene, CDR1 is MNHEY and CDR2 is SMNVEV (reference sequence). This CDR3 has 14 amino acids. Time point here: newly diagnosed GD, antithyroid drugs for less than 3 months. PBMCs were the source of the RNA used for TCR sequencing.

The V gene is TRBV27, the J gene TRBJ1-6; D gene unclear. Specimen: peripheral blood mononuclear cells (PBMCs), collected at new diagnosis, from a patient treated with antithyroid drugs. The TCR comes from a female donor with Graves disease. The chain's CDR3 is CASSAGNYNSPLHF. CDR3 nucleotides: TGTGCCAGCAGTGCCGGGAACTATAATTCACCCCTCCACTTT.